This T cell receptor beta chain was identified in a study of OX40 agonist ivuxolimab in advanced cancers. Looking at the study overall: Ivuxolimab was administered intravenously to patients at 0.01 to 10 mg/kg every 2 weeks. The study reported partial responses in three patients: one hepatocellular carcinoma, two cutaneous melanoma. Study findings and constraints: There was clonal expansion of CD4+ and CD8+ blood T cells by week 6 at 0.1 to 3.0 mg/kg.

As concerns this clone: The target antigen is unknown.

Clones were read by immunoSEQ multiplex PCR, and TCRdb kept only the in-frame ones, dropping some. The sample has approximately 58,000 clones, around 93% seen once. This clonotype was sampled from an adult with an advanced solid tumor such as melanoma, head and neck, liver or kidney cancer. The material was CD4+ or CD8+ T cells sorted from blood, obtained in a trial of the OX40 agonist ivuxolimab.

CDR3 in DNA: TGTGCCAGCAGTTTAGCCCGAAGCTCCTACAATGAGCAGTTCTTC. Translated, it gives CASSLARSSYNEQFF. The chain couples TRBV6-5 to TRBJ2-1; D unresolved. Germline V gives CDR1 MNHEY, CDR2 SVGAGI. CDR3 length: 15 amino acids. Trimming cost V 4 bases and J 0 bases, with 10 bases left between them.